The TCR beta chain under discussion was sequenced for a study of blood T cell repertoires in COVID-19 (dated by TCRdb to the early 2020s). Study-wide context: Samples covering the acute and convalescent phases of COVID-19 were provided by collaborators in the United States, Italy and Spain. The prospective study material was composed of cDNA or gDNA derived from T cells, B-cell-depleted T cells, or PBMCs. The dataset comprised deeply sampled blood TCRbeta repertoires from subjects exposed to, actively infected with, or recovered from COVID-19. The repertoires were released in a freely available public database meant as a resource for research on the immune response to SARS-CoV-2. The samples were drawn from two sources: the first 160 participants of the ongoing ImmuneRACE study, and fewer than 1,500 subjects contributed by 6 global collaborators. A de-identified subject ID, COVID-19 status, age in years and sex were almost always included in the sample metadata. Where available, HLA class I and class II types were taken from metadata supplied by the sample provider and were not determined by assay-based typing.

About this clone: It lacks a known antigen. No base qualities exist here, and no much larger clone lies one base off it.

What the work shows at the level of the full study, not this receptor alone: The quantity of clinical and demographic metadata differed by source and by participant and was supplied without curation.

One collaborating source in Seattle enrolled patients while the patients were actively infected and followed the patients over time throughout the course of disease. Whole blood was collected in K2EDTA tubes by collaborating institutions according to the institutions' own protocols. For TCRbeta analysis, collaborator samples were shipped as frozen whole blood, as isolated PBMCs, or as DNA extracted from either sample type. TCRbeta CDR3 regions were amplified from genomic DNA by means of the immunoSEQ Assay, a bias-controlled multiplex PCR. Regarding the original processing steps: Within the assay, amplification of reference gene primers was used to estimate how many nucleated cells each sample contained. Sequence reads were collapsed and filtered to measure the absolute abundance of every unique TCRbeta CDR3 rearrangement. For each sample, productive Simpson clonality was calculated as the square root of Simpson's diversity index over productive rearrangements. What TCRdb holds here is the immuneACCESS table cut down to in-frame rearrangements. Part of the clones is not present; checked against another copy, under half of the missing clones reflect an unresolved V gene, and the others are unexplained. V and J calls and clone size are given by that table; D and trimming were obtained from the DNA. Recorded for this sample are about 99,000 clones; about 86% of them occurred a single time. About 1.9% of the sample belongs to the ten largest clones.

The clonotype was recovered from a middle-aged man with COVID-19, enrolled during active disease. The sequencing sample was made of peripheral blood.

The CDR3 protein is CATSRGQPYYGYTF. The DNA sequence follows: TGTGCCACCAGCAGGGGACAGCCCTACTATGGCTACACCTTC. Recombination joined TRBV15 with TRBJ1-2, and TRBD1 matches 7 of the central bases. From a lookup of the germline V gene (reference sequence), CDR1 and CDR2 are LNHNV and YYDKDF. At the junction V is shortened by 3 bases and J by 3 bases; bases outside the gene matches: 4. Including the terminal cysteine and phenylalanine, the CDR3 comprises 14 residues. The retained sequence is limited to the CDR3, 42 bases, with the frame set at the first base.